This entry concerns a single T cell receptor beta chain. Its antigen is undetermined. This sample is drawn from a study of T-cell reconstitution after alpha-beta-depleted transplantation in children. Regarding the study as a whole: High day-60 TCRbeta diversity in some patients came from surviving recipient T cells and thymic progenitors.

As it was prepared, the TCRbeta library received unique molecular identifiers. Each CDR3 protein is one row after TCRdb ran MiXCR on the PCR reads. Of fewer than 400,000 distinct CDR3 sequences listed, over 20% are singletons. The CDR3 loop spans 14 amino acids. The V gene's germline CDR1 is DFQATT and CDR2 SNEGSKA (reference sequence). V was trimmed by 3 bases and J by 4 bases, leaving 14 bases between them. Sequenced material: PBMCs, mostly from graft donor cells, taken 180 days after TCRalphabeta/CD19-depleted stem cell transplant. The chain joins TRBV20-1 to TRBJ2-3; D tentatively reads TRBD1 or TRBD2 (6 bases each). The TCR sequence derives from a male patient younger than 18 who had a stem cell transplant for acute lymphoblastic leukemia, so the T cells may come from the graft donor. CDR3 protein: CSARPRGRPDTQYF. DNA for the CDR3: TGCAGTGCTAGGCCGAGGGGGAGGCCAGATACGCAGTATTTT.